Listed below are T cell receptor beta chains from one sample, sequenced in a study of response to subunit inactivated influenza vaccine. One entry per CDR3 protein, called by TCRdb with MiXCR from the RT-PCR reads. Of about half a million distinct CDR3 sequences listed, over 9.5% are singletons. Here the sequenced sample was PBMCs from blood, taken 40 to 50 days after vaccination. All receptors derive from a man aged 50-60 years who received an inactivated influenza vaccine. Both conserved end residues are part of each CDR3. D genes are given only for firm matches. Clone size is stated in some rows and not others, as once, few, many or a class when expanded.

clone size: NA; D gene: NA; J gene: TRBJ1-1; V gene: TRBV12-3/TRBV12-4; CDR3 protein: CASSFETNTEAFF; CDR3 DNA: TGTGCCAGCAGTTTTGAGACGAACACTGAAGCTTTCTTT
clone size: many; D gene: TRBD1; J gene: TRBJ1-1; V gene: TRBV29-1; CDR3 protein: CSARTGPNTEAFF; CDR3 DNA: TGCAGCGCCCGGACAGGGCCGAACACTGAAGCTTTCTTT
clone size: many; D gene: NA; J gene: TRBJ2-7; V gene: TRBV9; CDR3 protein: CASSPSLSYEQYF; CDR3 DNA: TGTGCCAGCAGCCCTTCTCTATCCTACGAGCAGTACTTC
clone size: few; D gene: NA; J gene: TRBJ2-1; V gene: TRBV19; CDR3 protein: CASTRDRGLYNEQFF; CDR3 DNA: TGTGCCAGTACACGCGACCGGGGACTGTACAATGAGCAGTTCTTC
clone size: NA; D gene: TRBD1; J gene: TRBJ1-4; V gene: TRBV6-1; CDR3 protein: CASSARGQGATNEKLFF; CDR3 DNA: TGTGCCAGCAGTGCCCGGGGACAGGGAGCAACTAATGAAAAACTGTTTTTT
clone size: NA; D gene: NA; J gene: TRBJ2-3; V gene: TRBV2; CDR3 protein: CASRALTDDTDTQYF; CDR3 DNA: TGTGCCAGCAGGGCCTTGACGGATGACACAGATACGCAGTATTTT
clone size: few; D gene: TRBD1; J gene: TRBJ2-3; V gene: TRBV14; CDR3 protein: CASSDRQGLGQDTQYF; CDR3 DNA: TGTGCCAGCAGCGACCGACAGGGTCTAGGTCAAGATACGCAGTATTTT
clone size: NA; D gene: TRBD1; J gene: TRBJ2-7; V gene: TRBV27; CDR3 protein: CASSTGTGGLEQYF; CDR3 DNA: TGTGCCAGTAGTACCGGGACAGGGGGCCTTGAGCAGTACTTC
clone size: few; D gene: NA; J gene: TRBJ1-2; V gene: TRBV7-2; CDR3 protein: CASSANPGLGYGYTF; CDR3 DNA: TGTGCCAGCAGCGCGAACCCCGGATTAGGGTATGGCTACACCTTC
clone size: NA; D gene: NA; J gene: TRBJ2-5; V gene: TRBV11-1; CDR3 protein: CASSLGPVETQYF; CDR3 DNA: TGTGCCAGCAGCTTAGGCCCAGTAGAGACCCAGTACTTC
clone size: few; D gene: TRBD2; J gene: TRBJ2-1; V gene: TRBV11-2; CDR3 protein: CASSLASGGGNEQFF; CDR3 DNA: TGTGCCAGCAGCTTAGCTAGCGGGGGGGGGAATGAGCAGTTCTTC
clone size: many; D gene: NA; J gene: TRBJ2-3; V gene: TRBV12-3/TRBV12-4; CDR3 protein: CASRGGGWADTQYF; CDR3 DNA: TGTGCCAGCCGAGGGGGGGGCTGGGCAGATACGCAGTATTTT
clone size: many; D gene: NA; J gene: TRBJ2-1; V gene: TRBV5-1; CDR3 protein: CASSLGRQEGEQFF; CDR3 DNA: TGCGCCAGCAGCCTAGGTAGGCAGGAGGGTGAGCAGTTCTTC
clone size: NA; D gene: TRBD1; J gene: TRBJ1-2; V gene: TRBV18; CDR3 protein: CASSPPGTGIYGYTF; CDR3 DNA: TGTGCCAGCTCACCACCCGGGACAGGGATTTATGGCTACACCTTC
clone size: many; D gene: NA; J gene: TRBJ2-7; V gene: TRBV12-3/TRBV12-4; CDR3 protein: CASSLFGGSSYEQYF; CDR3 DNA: TGTGCCAGCAGTTTGTTTGGTGGAAGCTCCTACGAGCAGTACTTC
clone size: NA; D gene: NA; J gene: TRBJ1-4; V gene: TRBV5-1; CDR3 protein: CASSLGRESEKLFF; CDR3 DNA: TGCGCCAGCAGCTTGGGCAGGGAGTCCGAAAAACTGTTTTTT
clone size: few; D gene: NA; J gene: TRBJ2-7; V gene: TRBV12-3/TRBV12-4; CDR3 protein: CASSFGLSAYEQYF; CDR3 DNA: TGTGCCAGCAGTTTTGGGCTTTCTGCCTACGAGCAGTACTTC
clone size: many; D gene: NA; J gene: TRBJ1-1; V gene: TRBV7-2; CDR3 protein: CASSLPSSAEAFF; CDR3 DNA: TGTGCCAGCAGCTTACCCAGTAGTGCTGAAGCTTTCTTT
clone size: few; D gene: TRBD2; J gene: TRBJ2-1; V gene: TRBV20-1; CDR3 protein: CSARSLGLAGGGLYNEQFF; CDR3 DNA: TGCAGTGCTAGATCACTGGGACTAGCGGGAGGGGGGCTCTACAATGAGCAGTTCTTC
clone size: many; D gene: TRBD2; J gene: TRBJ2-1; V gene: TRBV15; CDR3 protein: CATSSSGRAVDEQFF; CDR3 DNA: TGTGCCACCAGCAGTAGCGGGAGGGCCGTCGATGAGCAGTTCTTC
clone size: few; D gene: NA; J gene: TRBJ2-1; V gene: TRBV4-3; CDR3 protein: CASSQVSGVSYNEQFF; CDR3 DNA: TGCGCCAGCAGCCAAGTGAGCGGCGTATCCTACAATGAGCAGTTCTTC
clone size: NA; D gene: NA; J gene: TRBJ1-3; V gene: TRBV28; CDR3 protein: CASSYLGAGNTIYF; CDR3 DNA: TGTGCCAGCAGTTATCTAGGGGCTGGAAACACCATATATTTT
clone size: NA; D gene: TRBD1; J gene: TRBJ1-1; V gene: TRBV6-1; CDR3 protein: CASRGTGGSTEAFF; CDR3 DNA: TGTGCCAGCAGGGGGACAGGGGGCTCAACTGAAGCTTTCTTT
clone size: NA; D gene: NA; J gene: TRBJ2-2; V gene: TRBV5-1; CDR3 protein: CASSLIWGTNTGELFF; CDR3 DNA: TGCGCCAGCAGCTTGATATGGGGCACGAACACCGGGGAGCTGTTTTTT
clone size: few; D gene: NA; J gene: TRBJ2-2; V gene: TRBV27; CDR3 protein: CASSYGYNTGELFF; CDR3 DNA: TGTGCCAGCAGTTACGGCTACAACACCGGGGAGCTGTTTTTT
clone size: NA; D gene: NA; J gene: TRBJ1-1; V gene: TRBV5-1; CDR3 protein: CASSPLGGSGTEAFF; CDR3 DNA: TGCGCCAGCAGCCCCCTTGGGGGAAGTGGCACTGAAGCTTTCTTT
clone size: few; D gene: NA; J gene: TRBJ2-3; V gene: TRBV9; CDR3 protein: CASSVDRRSSTDTQYF; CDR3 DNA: TGTGCCAGCAGCGTCGACAGGAGATCTAGCACAGATACGCAGTATTTT
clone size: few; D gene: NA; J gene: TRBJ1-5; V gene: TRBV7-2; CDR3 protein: CASSLDSRQPQHF; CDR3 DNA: TGTGCCAGCAGCTTAGACAGTAGGCAGCCCCAGCATTTT
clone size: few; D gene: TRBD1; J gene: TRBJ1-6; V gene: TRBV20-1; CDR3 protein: CSARDGTGLPVALHF; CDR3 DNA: TGCAGTGCTAGAGATGGGACAGGTCTTCCAGTGGCCCTCCACTTT
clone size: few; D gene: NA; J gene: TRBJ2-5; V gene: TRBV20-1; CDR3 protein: CSVVLRDQETQYF; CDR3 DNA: TGCAGTGTGGTCCTCAGGGACCAAGAGACCCAGTACTTC
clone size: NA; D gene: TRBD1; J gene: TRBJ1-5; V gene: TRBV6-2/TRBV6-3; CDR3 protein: CASSYATGTDSNQPQHF; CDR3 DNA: TGTGCCAGCAGTTACGCTACCGGGACAGATAGCAATCAGCCCCAGCATTTT
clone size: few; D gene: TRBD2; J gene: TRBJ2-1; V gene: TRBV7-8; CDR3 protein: CASSLNSGTLGNEQFF; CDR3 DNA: TGTGCCAGCAGCTTGAATAGCGGGACGCTTGGCAATGAGCAGTTCTTC
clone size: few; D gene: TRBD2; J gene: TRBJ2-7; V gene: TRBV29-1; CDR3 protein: CSVEQRLAGTYEQYF; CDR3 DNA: TGCAGCGTTGAACAGAGACTAGCGGGAACCTACGAGCAGTACTTC
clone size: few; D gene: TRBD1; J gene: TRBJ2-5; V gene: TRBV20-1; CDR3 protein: CSALGQGQETQYF; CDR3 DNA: TGCAGTGCTCTAGGACAGGGACAAGAGACCCAGTACTTC
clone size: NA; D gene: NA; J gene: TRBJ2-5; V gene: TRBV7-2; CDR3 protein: CASSLGGSYQETQYF; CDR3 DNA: TGTGCCAGCAGCTTAGGAGGGTCGTACCAAGAGACCCAGTACTTC
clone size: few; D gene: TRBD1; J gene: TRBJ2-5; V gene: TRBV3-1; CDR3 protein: CASSHRGQGETQYF; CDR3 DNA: TGTGCCAGCAGCCACAGGGGGCAGGGAGAGACCCAGTACTTC
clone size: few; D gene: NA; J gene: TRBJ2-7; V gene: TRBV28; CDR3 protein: CASSPPKQVYEQYF; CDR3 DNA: TGTGCCAGCAGTCCCCCAAAACAGGTCTACGAGCAGTACTTC
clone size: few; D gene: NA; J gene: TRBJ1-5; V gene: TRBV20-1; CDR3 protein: CSVRTDSNQPQHF; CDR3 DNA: TGCAGTGTTAGGACAGATAGCAATCAGCCCCAGCATTTT
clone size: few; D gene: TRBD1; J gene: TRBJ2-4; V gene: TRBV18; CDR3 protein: CASSPSWTGVSKNIQYF; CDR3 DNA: TGTGCCAGCTCACCATCTTGGACAGGGGTTTCCAAAAACATTCAGTACTTC
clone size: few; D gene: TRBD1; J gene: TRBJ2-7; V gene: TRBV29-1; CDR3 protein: CSVRQGATGLGTYEQYF; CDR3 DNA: TGCAGCGTTCGACAGGGGGCGACTGGGTTGGGAACCTACGAGCAGTACTTC
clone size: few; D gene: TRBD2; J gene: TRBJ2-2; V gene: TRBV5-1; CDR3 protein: CASSSGLAGSEGTGELFF; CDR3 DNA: TGCGCCAGCAGCTCGGGACTAGCGGGAAGCGAGGGCACCGGGGAGCTGTTTTTT
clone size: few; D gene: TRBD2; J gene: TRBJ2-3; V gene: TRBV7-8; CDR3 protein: CASSLVGGRRTDTQYF; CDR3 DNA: TGTGCCAGCAGCTTAGTTGGCGGGAGACGCACAGATACGCAGTATTTT
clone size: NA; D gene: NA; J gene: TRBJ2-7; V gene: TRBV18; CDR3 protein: CASSASSGDNEQYF; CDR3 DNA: TGTGCCAGCTCTGCATCCTCTGGGGACAACGAGCAGTACTTC
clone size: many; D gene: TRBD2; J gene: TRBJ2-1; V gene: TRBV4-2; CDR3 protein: CASSQDRLAGPSQEQFF; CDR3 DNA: TGTGCCAGCAGCCAAGACCGACTAGCGGGGCCCTCGCAGGAGCAGTTCTTC
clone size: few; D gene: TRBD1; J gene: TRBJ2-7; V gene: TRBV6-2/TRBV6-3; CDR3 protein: CASDRRKRPKERGRSYEQYF; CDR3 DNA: TGTGCCAGCGATCGCCGAAAAAGGCCCAAGGAGAGGGGGCGCTCCTACGAGCAGTACTTC
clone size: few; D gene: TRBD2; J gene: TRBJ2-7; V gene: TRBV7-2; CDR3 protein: CASSPRGGGRYEQYF; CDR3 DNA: TGTGCCAGCAGCCCCCGCGGCGGGGGGCGGTACGAGCAGTACTTC
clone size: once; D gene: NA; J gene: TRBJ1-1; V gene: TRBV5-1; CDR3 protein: CASSLEVRNTEAFF; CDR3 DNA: TGCGCCAGCAGCTTGGAGGTCAGGAACACTGAAGCTTTCTTT
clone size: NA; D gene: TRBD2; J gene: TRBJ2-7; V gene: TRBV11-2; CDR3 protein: CASSPQGLVVYEQYF; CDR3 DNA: TGTGCCAGCAGCCCCCAAGGACTAGTTGTCTACGAGCAGTACTTC
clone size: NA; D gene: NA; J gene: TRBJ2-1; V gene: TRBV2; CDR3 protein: CASSSGAGQFF; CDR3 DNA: TGTGCCAGCAGTTCAGGGGCCGGGCAGTTCTTC
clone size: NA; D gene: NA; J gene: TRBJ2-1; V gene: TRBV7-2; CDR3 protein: CASSPGGPQFF; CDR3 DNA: TGTGCCAGCAGCCCAGGGGGGCCCCAGTTCTTC
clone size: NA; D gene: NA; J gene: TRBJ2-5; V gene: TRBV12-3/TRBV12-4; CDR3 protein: CASSLFARQETQYF; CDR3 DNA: TGTGCCAGCAGTTTATTTGCCAGGCAAGAGACCCAGTACTTC